Described below is a single T cell receptor (beta chain) sequence and its context. Libraries were prepared by immunoSEQ multiplex PCR; TCRdb keeps only in-frame clonotypes and omits some of them. The table includes some 15,000 clones, around four fifths detected once. The source of the sample is a study of OX40 agonist ivuxolimab in advanced cancers. Looking at the study overall: The drug used for patients, ivuxolimab, was an agonistic anti-OX40 (CD134) antibody.

The clonotype originates from an adult with an advanced solid tumor such as melanoma, head and neck, liver or kidney cancer. This sample comprised CD4+ or CD8+ T cells sorted from blood, obtained in a trial of the OX40 agonist ivuxolimab.

The CDR3 coding sequence is TGTGCCAGCAGTGAAGGGAGGGGGCCTGGAAACACCATATATTTT. Protein sequence: CASSEGRGPGNTIYF. The chain carries TRBV2 and TRBJ1-3, with 7 bases lining up with TRBD1. Germline loops: CDR1 SNHLY, CDR2 FYNNEI. This CDR3 contains 15 residues. V was clipped by 1 base and J by 2 bases; unmatched bases: 2.